This T cell receptor beta chain is drawn from a study of blood T cells in healthy people across ages. The CDR3 consists of 17 residues. Germline CDR1 and CDR2: MNHNS and SASEGT. V lost 4 bases to trimming and J lost 3 bases, with 22 bases between them. For the second PCR, which ran for roughly 6 to 12 cycles, a sample-barcoded 5' primer and a J-beta primer mix were used. TCRdb reprocessed the 5' RACE reads via MiXCR and lists one record per CDR3 protein. This sample has approximately 800,000 distinct CDR3 sequences; roughly 64% occur once, and the top ten carry around 22%. Sequencing was performed on blood. V gene TRBV6-1 combines with J gene TRBJ2-7, with a tentative D call TRBD2 (6 bases). This receptor was obtained from a man aged 25-45 years in good health. The CDR3 sequence: CASSAAQGVWGDYEQYF. DNA for the CDR3: TGTGCCAGCAGTGCCGCCCAGGGTGTTTGGGGGGACTACGAGCAGTACTTC.